This T cell receptor beta chain was identified in a study of control samples from healthy donors and cancer patients. Data came from immunoSEQ multiplex PCR; TCRdb stores just in-frame clones and leaves some out. The table shows 65,000 to 85,000 clones, with around 87% occurring only once. The germline V gene encodes CDR1 WSHSY and CDR2 SAAADI. The CDR3 totals 15 residues. V gave up 8 bases and J gave up 0 bases, with 13 bases separating them. Sequenced input: PBMCs. V usage is TRBV10-2 and J usage is TRBJ1-4, with D maybe TRBD1 (5 bases). This receptor was identified in a woman aged 45 to 65 with head and neck cancer. The CDR3 sequence: CASGGDGATNEKLFF. For the CDR3, the DNA is TGCGCCAGCGGAGGGGATGGGGCAACTAATGAAAAACTGTTTTTT.